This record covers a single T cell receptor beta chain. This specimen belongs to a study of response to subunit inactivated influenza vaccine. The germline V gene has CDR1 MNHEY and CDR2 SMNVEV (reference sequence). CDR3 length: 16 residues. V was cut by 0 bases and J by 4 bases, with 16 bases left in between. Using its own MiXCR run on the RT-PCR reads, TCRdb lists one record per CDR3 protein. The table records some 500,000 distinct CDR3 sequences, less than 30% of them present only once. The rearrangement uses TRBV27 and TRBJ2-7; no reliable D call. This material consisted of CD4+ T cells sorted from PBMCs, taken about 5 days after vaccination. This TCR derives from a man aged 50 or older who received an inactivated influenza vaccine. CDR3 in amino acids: CASSLSVSGRAYEQYF. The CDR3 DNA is TGTGCCAGCAGTTTATCGGTCAGTGGCCGGGCATACGAGCAGTACTTC.